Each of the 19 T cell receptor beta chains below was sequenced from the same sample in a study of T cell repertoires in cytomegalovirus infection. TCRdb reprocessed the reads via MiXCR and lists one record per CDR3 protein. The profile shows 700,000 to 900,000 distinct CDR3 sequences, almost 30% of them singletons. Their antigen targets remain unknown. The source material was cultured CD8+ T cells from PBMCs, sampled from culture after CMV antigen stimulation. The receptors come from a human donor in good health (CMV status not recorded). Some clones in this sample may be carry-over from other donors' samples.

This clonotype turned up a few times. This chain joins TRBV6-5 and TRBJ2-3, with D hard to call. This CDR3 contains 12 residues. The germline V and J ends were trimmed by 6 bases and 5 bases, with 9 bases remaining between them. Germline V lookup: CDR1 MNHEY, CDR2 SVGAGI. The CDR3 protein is CASSRPEDTQYF. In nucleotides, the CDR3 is TGTGCCAGCAGCCGCCCCGAAGATACGCAGTATTTT.

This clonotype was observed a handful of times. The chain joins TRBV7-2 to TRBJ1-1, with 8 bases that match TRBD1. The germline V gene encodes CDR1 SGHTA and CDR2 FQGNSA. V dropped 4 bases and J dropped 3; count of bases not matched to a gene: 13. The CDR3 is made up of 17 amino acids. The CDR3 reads CASSSFGQGRRDTEAFF. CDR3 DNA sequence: TGTGCCAGCAGCTCCTTTGGACAGGGAAGGCGGGACACTGAAGCTTTCTTT.

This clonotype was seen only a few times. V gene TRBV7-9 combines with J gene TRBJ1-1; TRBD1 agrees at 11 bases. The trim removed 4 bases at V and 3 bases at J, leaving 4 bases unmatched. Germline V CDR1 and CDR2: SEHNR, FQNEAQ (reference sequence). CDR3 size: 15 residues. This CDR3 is CASSSGQGAHTEAFF. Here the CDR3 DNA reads TGTGCCAGCAGCTCCGGACAGGGGGCACACACTGAAGCTTTCTTT.

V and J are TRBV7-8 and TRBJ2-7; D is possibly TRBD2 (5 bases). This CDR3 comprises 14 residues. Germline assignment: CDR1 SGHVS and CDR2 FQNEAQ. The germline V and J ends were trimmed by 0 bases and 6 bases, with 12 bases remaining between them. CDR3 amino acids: CASSLAPVSGEQYV. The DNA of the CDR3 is TGTGCCAGCAGCTTAGCACCCGTGAGCGGCGAGCAGTACGTC.

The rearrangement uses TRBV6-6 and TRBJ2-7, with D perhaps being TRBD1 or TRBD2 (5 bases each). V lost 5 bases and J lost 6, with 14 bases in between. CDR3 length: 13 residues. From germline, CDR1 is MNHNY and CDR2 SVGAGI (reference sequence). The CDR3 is CASSRDLFGEQYF. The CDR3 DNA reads TGTGCCAGCAGTCGGGACCTCTTTGGCGAGCAGTACTTC.

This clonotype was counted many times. In nucleotides, the CDR3 is TGTGCCAGCAGCTTAGTTGTGTGGGGGGCTGGCACCGGGGAGCTGTTTTTT. Translation: CASSLVVWGAGTGELFF. The chain couples TRBV7-8 to TRBJ2-2; D possibly uses TRBD1 or TRBD2 (6 bases each). This CDR3 is 17 amino acids long. Trimming pared 1 base from V and 4 bases from J, leaving 16 bases between. CDR1 is SGHVS, CDR2 FQNEAQ, per germline.

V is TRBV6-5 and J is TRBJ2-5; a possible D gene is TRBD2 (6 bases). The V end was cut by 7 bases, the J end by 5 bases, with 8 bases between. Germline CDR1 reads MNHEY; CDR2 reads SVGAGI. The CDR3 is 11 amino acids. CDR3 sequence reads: CASTLAETQYF. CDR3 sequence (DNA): TGTGCCAGCACCCTAGCGGAGACCCAGTACTTC.

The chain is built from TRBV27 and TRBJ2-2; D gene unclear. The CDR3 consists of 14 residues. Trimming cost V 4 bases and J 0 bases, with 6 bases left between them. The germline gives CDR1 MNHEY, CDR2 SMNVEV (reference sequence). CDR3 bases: TGTGCCAGCAGTTCTGACGCGAACACCGGGGAGCTGTTTTTT. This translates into CASSSDANTGELFF.

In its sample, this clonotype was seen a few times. In DNA form, the CDR3 reads TGTGCCAGCAGTGGACTTCGCTTCGAGCAGTACTTC. This gives the protein CASSGLRFEQYF. The genes are TRBV2 and TRBJ2-7; no definite D call. Trimming stripped 4 bases from V and 6 bases from J, with 10 bases between. The germline V gene encodes CDR1 SNHLY and CDR2 FYNNEI. CDR3 length equals 12 residues. Full variable domain (missing parts from reference TRBV2 and TRBJ2-7): EPEVTQTPSHQVTQMGQEVILRCVPISNHLYFYWYRQILGQKVEFLVSFYNNEISEKSEIFDDQFSVERPDGSNFTLKIRSTKLEDSAMYFCASSGLRFEQYFGPGTRLTVT.

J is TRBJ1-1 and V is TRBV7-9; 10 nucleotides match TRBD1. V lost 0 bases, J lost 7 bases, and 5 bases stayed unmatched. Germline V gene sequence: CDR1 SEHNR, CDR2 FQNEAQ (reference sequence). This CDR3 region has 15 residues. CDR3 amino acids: CASSLAPGTGVEAFF. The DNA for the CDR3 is TGTGCCAGCAGCTTAGCGCCCGGGACAGGGGTTGAAGCTTTCTTT.

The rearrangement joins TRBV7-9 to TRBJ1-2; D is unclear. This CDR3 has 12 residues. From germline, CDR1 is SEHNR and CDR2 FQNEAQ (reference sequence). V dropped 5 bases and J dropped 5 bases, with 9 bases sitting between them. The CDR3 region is CASSRPAYGYTF. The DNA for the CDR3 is TGTGCCAGCAGCCGACCGGCTTATGGCTACACCTTC.

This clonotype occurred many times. The CDR3 nucleotides read TGTGCCAGCAGATACAAGAATGAAAAACTGTTTTTT. It encodes CASRYKNEKLFF. This sequence joins TRBV12-3 or TRBV12-4 and TRBJ1-4; D ambiguous. The CDR3 has 12 amino acids. The V end was cut by 6 bases, the J end by 5 bases, with 7 bases between.

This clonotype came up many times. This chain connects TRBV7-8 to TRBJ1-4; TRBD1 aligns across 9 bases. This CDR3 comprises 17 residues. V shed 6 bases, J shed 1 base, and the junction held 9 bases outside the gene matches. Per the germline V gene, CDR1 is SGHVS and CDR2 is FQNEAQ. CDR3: CASRQSGQGRTNEKLFF. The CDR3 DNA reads TGTGCCAGCAGACAATCGGGACAGGGCCGAACTAATGAAAAACTGTTTTTT.

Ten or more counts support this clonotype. DNA for the CDR3: TGTGCCAGCAGTTACACAGGGACAGATACGCAGTATTTT. The encoded protein is CASSYTGTDTQYF. The chain uses TRBV7-6 and TRBJ2-3, with D possibly TRBD1 on 6 matching bases. This CDR3 is built from 13 residues. V shed 6 bases and J shed 3 bases, with 10 bases lying between them. Per the germline V gene, CDR1 is SGHVS and CDR2 is FNYEAQ.

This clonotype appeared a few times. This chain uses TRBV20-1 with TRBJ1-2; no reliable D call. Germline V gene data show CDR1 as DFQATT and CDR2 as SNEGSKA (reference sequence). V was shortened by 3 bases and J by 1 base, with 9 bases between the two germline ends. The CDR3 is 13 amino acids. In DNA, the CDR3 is TGCAGTGCTAGGAGGACTAATAACTATGGCTACACCTTC. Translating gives CSARRTNNYGYTF.

CDR3 region: CASSFDRGRDTEAFF. The CDR3 bases are TGCGCCAGCAGCTTTGACAGGGGGCGCGACACTGAAGCTTTCTTT. The genes are TRBV5-1 and TRBJ1-1; 10 bases agree with TRBD1. Germline trimming cut 2 bases from V and 3 bases from J; bases unmatched to any gene: 4. The germline V gene encodes CDR1 SGHRS and CDR2 YFSETQ. CDR3 length: 15 residues.

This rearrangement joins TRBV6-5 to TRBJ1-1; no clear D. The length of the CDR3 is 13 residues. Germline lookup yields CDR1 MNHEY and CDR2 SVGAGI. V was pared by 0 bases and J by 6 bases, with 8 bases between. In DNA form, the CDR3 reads TGTGCCAGCAGTTACTCTAAAGGTTCTGAAGCTTTCTTT. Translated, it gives CASSYSKGSEAFF.

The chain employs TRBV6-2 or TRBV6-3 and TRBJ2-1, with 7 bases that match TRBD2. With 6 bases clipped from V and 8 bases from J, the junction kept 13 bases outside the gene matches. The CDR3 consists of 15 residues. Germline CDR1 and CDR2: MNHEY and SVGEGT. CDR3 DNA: TGTGCCAGCAGAACAAGCGGGGTGGTTCGGGATGAGCAGTTCTTC. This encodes CASRTSGVVRDEQFF.

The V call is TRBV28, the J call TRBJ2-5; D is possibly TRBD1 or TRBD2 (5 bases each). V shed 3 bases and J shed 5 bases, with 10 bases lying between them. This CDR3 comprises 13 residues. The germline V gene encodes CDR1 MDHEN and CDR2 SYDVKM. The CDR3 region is CASSFLGEETQYF. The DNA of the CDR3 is TGTGCCAGCAGTTTTCTGGGGGAGGAGACCCAGTACTTC.